This TCR beta chain was recovered during a study of T-cell reconstitution after alpha-beta-depleted transplantation in children. Broader study findings: By about two months after transplant, alpha-beta T cells reportedly arose from several hundred graft clones that had expanded.

Construction of the TCRbeta library involved unique molecular identifiers. TCRdb re-derived calls from the PCR reads in MiXCR, one entry per CDR3 protein. The repertoire holds around 700,000 distinct CDR3 sequences, with less than 15% as singletons. The CDR3 contains 14 residues. Germline CDR1 and CDR2: SGHTA and FQGNSA. V lost 6 bases to trimming and J lost 8 bases; unmatched junction nucleotides: 10. This clonotype has at least ten counts. The antigen remains unidentified. This TCR derives from a girl aged 2-9 years with congenital amegakaryocytic thrombocytopenia, due to receive a stem cell transplant. The chain employs TRBV7-2 and TRBJ2-1, with 7 bases lining up with TRBD2. Here the sequenced sample was PBMCs, taken before TCRalphabeta/CD19-depleted stem cell transplant. CDR3 DNA sequence: TGTGCCAGCAGTATAGGGTGGGGGGGGGATGAGCAGTTCTTC. It encodes CASSIGWGGDEQFF.